This TCR beta chain was sequenced during a study of cytomegalovirus exposure and HLA in healthy donors. Study background: Early release data held about 85 million unique TCRs from HLA-typed donors.

The CDR3 totals 11 residues. V lost 7 bases and J lost 4; bases outside the gene matches: 3. Per the germline V gene, CDR1 is SQVTM and CDR2 is ANQGSEA. PCR was performed using 60 Vbeta and 13 Jbeta primers. The data were produced by immunoSEQ multiplex PCR, yet TCRdb's version contains in-frame clones alone and is incomplete. The sample has over 150,000 clones; 80% are singletons. Study results and caveats: Sequencing likely produced, as an artifact, a cluster of highly shared sequence variants. It was shown in a later analysis that HLA-associated TCR beta chains were more clonally expanded than other, equally common chains. Another analysis was done later, and it associated 16,951 TCR beta sequences with HLA alleles at 0.05 false discovery rate.

As to this clone: What it recognizes is unknown.

V is TRBV29-1 and J is TRBJ1-1, with 7 bases that match TRBD1. This TCR derives from a man under 40 in good health and CMV-seronegative. The sequenced sample consisted of PBMCs. This chain's CDR3 is CSAAGGTEAFF. The CDR3, as DNA: TGCAGCGCCGCAGGGGGCACTGAAGCTTTCTTT.